This T cell receptor (beta chain) was recovered during a study of identical twins. Study results and caveats: Twins showed weaker excess sharing in their beta out-of-frame sequences.

TCRdb ran MiXCR on the 5' RACE reads and lists one entry per CDR3 protein. The sample includes 540,000 or so distinct CDR3 sequences, 20% to 25% of them seen just once. Trimming took off 5 bases at V and 3 bases at J, with 14 bases between the two ends. The CDR3 sequence is 15 residues long. This clonotype appeared a few times. Its antigen remains unknown. These data were also reused for a study on yellow fever vaccine responses in identical twins. That source notes: Each twin's T cell response to the vaccine was reported to look partly convergent and partly personalized.

This TCR was sampled from a woman under 30 in good health. The rearrangement uses TRBV12-3 or TRBV12-4 and TRBJ1-5, with a possible D match to TRBD1 (5 bases). Sequencing was done on a sample of CD4+ T cells sorted from blood. CDR3 residues: CASSRDSGANQPQHF. The CDR3 nucleotides are TGTGCCAGCAGTAGGGATAGTGGGGCCAATCAGCCCCAGCATTTT.